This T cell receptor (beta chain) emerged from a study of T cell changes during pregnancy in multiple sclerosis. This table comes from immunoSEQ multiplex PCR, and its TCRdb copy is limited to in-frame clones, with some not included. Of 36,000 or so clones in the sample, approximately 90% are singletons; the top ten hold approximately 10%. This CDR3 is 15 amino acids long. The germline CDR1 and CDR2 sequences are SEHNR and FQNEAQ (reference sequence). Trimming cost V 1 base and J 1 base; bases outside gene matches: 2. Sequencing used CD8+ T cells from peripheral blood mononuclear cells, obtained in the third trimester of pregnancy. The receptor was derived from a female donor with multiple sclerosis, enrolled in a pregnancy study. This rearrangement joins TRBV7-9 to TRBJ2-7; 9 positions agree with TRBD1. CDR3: CASSLGQGESYEQYF. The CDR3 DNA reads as TGTGCCAGCAGCTTAGGACAGGGGGAATCCTACGAGCAGTACTTC.